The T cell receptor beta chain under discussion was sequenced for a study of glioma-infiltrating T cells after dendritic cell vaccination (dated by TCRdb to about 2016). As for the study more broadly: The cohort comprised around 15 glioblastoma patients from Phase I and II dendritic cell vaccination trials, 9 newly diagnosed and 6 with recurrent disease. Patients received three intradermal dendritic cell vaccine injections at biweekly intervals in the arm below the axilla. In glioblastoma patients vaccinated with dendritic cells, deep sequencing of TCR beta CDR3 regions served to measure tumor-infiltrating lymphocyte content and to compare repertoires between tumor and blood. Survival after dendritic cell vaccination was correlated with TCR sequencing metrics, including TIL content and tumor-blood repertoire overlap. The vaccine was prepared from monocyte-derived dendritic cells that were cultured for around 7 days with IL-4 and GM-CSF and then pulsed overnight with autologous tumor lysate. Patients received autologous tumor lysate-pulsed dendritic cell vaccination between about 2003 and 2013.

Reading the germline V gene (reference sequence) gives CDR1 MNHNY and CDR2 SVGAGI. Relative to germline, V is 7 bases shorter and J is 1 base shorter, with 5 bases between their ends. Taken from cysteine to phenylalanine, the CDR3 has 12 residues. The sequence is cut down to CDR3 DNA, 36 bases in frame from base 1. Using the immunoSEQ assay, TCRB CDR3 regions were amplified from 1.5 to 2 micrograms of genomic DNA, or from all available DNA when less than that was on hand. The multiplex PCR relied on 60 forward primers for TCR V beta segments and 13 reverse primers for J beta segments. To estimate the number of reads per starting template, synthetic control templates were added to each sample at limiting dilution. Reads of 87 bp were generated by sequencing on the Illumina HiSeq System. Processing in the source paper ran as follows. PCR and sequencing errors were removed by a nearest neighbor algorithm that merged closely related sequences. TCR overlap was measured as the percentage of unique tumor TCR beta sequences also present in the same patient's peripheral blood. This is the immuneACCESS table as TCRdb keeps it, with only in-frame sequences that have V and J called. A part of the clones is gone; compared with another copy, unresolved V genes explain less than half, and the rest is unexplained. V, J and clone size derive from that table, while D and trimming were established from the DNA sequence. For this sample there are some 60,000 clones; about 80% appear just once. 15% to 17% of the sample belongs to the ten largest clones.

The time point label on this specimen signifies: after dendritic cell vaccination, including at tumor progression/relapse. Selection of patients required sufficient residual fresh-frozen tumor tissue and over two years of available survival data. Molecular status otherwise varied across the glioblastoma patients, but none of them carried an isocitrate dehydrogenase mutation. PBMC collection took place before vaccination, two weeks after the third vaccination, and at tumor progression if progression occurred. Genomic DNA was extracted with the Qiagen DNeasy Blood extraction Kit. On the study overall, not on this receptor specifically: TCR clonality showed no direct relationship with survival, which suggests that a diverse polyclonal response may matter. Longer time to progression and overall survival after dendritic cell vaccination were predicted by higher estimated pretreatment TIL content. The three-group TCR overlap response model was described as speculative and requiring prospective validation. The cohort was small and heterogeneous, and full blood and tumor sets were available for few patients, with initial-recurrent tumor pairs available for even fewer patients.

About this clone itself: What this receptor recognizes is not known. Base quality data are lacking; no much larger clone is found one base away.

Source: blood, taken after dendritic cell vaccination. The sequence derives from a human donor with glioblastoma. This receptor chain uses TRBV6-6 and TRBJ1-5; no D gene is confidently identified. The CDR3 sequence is CASTISNQPQHF. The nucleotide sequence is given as TGTGCCAGCACTATCAGCAATCAGCCCCAGCATTTT.